This entry is about one TCR beta chain. Its antigen remains unknown. The sample comes from a study of T cell responses to AZD1222 COVID-19 vaccine. CDR3 length: 13 residues. V was clipped by 6 bases and J by 3 bases, with 11 bases between them. The germline gives CDR1 SGHTA, CDR2 FQGTGA. Combined were second doses at about 4 or about 12 weeks. Study outcomes and limitations: Donors, mostly white British, included more females; clonal diversity was possibly underestimated. Seropositive status at baseline applied to only five to seven AZD1222 recipients. All repertoire sampling was performed exclusively after the peak T cell response.

This table comes from immunoSEQ multiplex PCR, and its TCRdb copy is limited to in-frame clones, with some not included. In the table there are some 140,000 clones, approximately 95% of which are singletons. The TCR was taken from an adult who received the AZD1222 COVID-19 vaccine. The chain recombines TRBV7-3 with TRBJ1-1; maybe TRBD1 (5 bases). The specimen comprised peripheral blood, sampled 28 days after the second AZD1222 dose. The CDR3 sequence is CASSLDSYTEAFF. The CDR3 nucleotides read TGTGCCAGCAGTTTAGACAGCTACACTGAAGCTTTCTTT.